This entry lists 17 T cell receptor beta chains sequenced from one sample in a study of beta chain features in type 1 diabetes. The study, taken as a whole, reports: Researchers report that Type 1 diabetes patients had moderately but significantly shorter TCRB CDR3s across all four CD4+ subsets.

Sequencing targeted expressed TCRB transcripts, as all isolated RNA had been reverse transcribed. Profiled with immunoSEQ multiplex PCR; TCRdb holds only in-frame clones, not every one. The data hold about 160,000 clones, with 7% to 9.5% observed a single time. These receptors have no identified antigens. Sequencing used central memory CD4+ T cells from blood. These receptors were taken from a woman in her thirties with type 1 diabetes.

This clone showed up just a few times. This rearrangement joins TRBV9 to TRBJ1-3, with D unresolved. Trimming pared 3 bases from V and 0 bases from J, leaving 10 bases between. The germline V gene encodes CDR1 SGDLS and CDR2 YYNGEE. This CDR3 comprises 15 residues. CDR3 region: CASSGDGYSGNTIYF. The CDR3 DNA reads TGTGCCAGCAGCGGAGACGGGTACTCTGGAAACACCATATATTTT.

This chain uses TRBV5-1 with TRBJ1-2; maybe TRBD1 (6 bases). Trimming shortened V by 4 bases and J by 0 bases, and 13 bases separated the two germline ends. Germline V lookup: CDR1 SGHRS, CDR2 YFSETQ. This CDR3 spans 15 amino acids. Written as DNA, the CDR3 is TGCGCCAGCAGCGCTACAGGGTCCTCTAACTATGGCTACACCTTC. Translated, it gives CASSATGSSNYGYTF.

The table lists this clone with a few counts. The gene calls are TRBV15 and TRBJ2-5; D ambiguous. V lost 0 bases, J lost 1 base, and 6 bases lay in between. This CDR3 is built from 14 residues. Germline CDR1 is LNHNV and CDR2 is YYDKDF (reference sequence). The CDR3 protein is CATSRDRVQETQYF. Here the CDR3 DNA reads TGTGCCACCAGCAGAGATCGGGTCCAAGAGACCCAGTACTTC.

V and J are TRBV5-1 and TRBJ2-1; possible D gene TRBD1, 6 bases. The V and J ends lost 0 bases and 1 base respectively, with 8 bases between them. Germline values: CDR1 SGHRS, CDR2 YFSETQ. CDR3 length equals 15 residues. CDR3 loop: CASSLAGASYNEQFF. In DNA, the CDR3 is TGCGCCAGCAGCTTGGCAGGGGCGTCCTACAATGAGCAGTTCTTC.

This clone has a handful of counts. This chain connects TRBV18 to TRBJ1-5; 9 nucleotides align to TRBD1. Germline V CDR1 and CDR2: KGHSH, LQKENI. After removal of 2 bases from V and 5 bases from J, the junction contained 4 bases not matched to a gene. The CDR3 runs to 15 residues. The CDR3 DNA is TGTGCCAGCTCACCAACGGGACAGGGAGATCAGCCCCAGCATTTT. Translation: CASSPTGQGDQPQHF.

This clone was counted only a few times. The J gene is TRBJ2-6, the V gene TRBV14; 7 bases agree with TRBD1. Germline CDR1 is SGHDN and CDR2 is FVKESK. CDR3 length: 18 amino acids. V shed 4 bases and J 0 bases; nucleotides not matched to a gene: 9. The CDR3 sequence is CASSRRGQTFSGANVLTF. The CDR3 coding sequence is TGTGCCAGCAGCCGACGGGGACAGACGTTCTCTGGGGCCAACGTCCTGACTTTC.

This clone was detected a few times. This chain connects TRBV30 to TRBJ2-3; 10 positions match TRBD2. This CDR3 has 13 amino acids. Germline trimming cut 1 base from V and 6 bases from J; bases unmatched to any gene: 1. Germline loops: CDR1 GTSNPN, CDR2 SVGIG (reference sequence). The CDR3 DNA is TGTGCCTGGAGTGGTAGCGGGAGGGATACGCAGTATTTT. Translated, it gives CAWSGSGRDTQYF.

The chain carries TRBV2 and TRBJ1-5, with D unclear. CDR3 length: 12 residues. Germline assignment: CDR1 SNHLY and CDR2 FYNNEI. V was pared by 2 bases and J by 7 bases, with 6 bases between. In DNA, the CDR3 is TGTGCCAGCAGTGAACGGGAACAGCCCCAGCATTTT. Encoded protein: CASSEREQPQHF.

This rearrangement joins TRBV30 to TRBJ1-1; D is unresolved. Trimming shortened V by 6 bases and J by 6 bases, and 8 bases separated the two germline ends. The CDR3 extends over 10 amino acids. Germline-derived CDR1 and CDR2 are GTSNPN and SVGIG (reference sequence). This CDR3 is CACRHAEAFF. The CDR3 DNA sequence: TGTGCCTGCAGACACGCTGAAGCTTTCTTT.

This clone was counted only a few times. This chain links TRBV18 with TRBJ2-5; TRBD2 matches 13 bases. The CDR3 consists of 16 residues. Germline loops: CDR1 KGHSH, CDR2 LQKENI. V lost 2 bases to trimming and J lost 7 bases; unmatched junction nucleotides: 7. CDR3 region: CASSPGLAGEVGTQYF. The CDR3 DNA is TGTGCCAGCTCACCAGGACTAGCGGGAGAGGTGGGGACCCAGTACTTC.

This rearrangement joins TRBV5-7 to TRBJ2-5, with TRBD2 matching over 7 bases. TRBV5-7 is an ORF; its function is uncertain. V dropped 4 bases and J dropped 0; count of bases not matched to a gene: 12. This CDR3 has 17 residues. Here the CDR3 reads CASSTRFLAVHQETQYF. The CDR3 nucleotides read TGTGCCAGCAGCACAAGATTCCTAGCGGTACACCAAGAGACCCAGTACTTC.

The chain combines TRBV9 with TRBJ2-3; D is perhaps TRBD1 (6 bases). CDR1 and CDR2 from the germline V gene are SGDLS and YYNGEE. This CDR3 is 14 amino acids long. The V and J ends lost 3 bases and 4 bases respectively, with 12 bases between them. CDR3 DNA: TGTGCCAGCAGCGCTCACAGGGTCCCAGATACGCAGTATTTT. Residues: CASSAHRVPDTQYF.

This clone was recorded a few times. The chain couples TRBV7-8 to TRBJ2-5; TRBD1 matches 7 bases. CDR1 is SGHVS, CDR2 FQNEAQ, per germline. CDR3 size: 13 residues. V lost 5 bases to trimming and J lost 5 bases; unmatched junction nucleotides: 5. The DNA for the CDR3 is TGTGCCAGCAGCCAACAGGGGCGGGAGACCCAGTACTTC. Translating it yields CASSQQGRETQYF.

In its sample, this clone was seen a few times. The chain is built from TRBV6-5 and TRBJ2-1; 11 positions match TRBD2. The junction had 9 bases not matched to a gene; V was cut back by 6 bases and J by 8 bases. CDR3 length: 15 amino acids. Per germline, CDR1 MNHEY and CDR2 SVGAGI. The CDR3 is CASSRTSGSRDEQFF. In DNA, the CDR3 is TGTGCCAGCAGCCGCACTAGCGGGAGTCGGGATGAGCAGTTCTTC.

This clone was counted a few times. V usage is TRBV5-1 and J usage is TRBJ1-2; D may be TRBD1 (6 bases). V gave up 1 base and J gave up 5 bases, with 15 bases separating them. The CDR3 runs 15 residues. The germline V gene encodes CDR1 SGHRS and CDR2 YFSETQ. The CDR3 spells CASSLSSGALYGYTF. In DNA form, the CDR3 reads TGCGCCAGCAGCTTGAGCTCAGGGGCGCTTTATGGCTACACCTTC.

This chain joins TRBV5-6 and TRBJ1-2; TRBD1 matches at 8 bases. The CDR3 length is 16 residues. V shed 0 bases, J shed 4 bases, and the junction held 8 bases outside the gene matches. From germline, CDR1 is SGHDT and CDR2 YYEEEE. CDR3 in amino acids: CASSLVGTGNRYGYTF. Written as DNA, the CDR3 is TGTGCCAGCAGCTTGGTGGGGACAGGCAATCGCTATGGCTACACCTTC.

The chain couples TRBV9 to TRBJ1-4; 8 positions match TRBD1. The CDR3 is 14 residues long. Per the germline V gene, CDR1 is SGDLS and CDR2 is YYNGEE. V lost 4 bases, J lost 4 bases, and 3 bases stayed unmatched. CDR3 bases: TGTGCCAGCAGCCAGGGGGCCGATAATGAAAAACTGTTTTTT. Its translation is CASSQGADNEKLFF.